The 20 T cell receptor beta chains below all came from one sample that was sequenced in a study of blood T cell repertoires in COVID-19. Profiling relied on immunoSEQ multiplex PCR, and the TCRdb table lists in-frame clones only, not all of them. The data contain about 220,000 clones, around 87% of them singletons. The material sequenced was peripheral blood. The receptor source for this set is a woman aged 25 to 45 who had recovered from COVID-19.

V gene TRBV2 combines with J gene TRBJ1-4; maybe TRBD1 (5 bases). The V and J ends lost 7 bases and 4 bases respectively, with 10 bases between them. The germline CDR1 and CDR2 sequences are SNHLY and FYNNEI. The CDR3 covers 13 residues. Here the CDR3 reads CASTGDHNEKLFF. CDR3 sequence (DNA): TGTGCCAGCACGGGGGATCATAATGAAAAACTGTTTTTT.

The rearrangement joins TRBV5-1 to TRBJ2-3, with D unresolved. The CDR3 is 15 amino acids. V shed 0 bases and J shed 0 bases, with 8 bases lying between them. The germline CDR1 and CDR2 sequences are SGHRS and YFSETQ. The CDR3 DNA follows: TGCGCCAGCAGCTTGGTGGGCAGAAGCACAGATACGCAGTATTTT. Its protein product is CASSLVGRSTDTQYF.

This chain links TRBV10-1 with TRBJ2-3, with a weak D call TRBD2 (5 bases). This CDR3 region has 15 residues. Germline V CDR1 and CDR2: WNHNN, SYGVQD (reference sequence). V was shortened by 2 bases and J by 7 bases, with 16 bases between the two germline ends. This chain's CDR3 is CASSEPSGRENTQYF. In DNA form, the CDR3 reads TGCGCCAGCAGTGAGCCCAGCGGAAGAGAGAATACGCAGTATTTT.

The rearrangement joins TRBV27 to TRBJ2-3; TRBD2 matches 12 bases. The CDR3 is 19 residues long. J was trimmed by 4 bases and V by 3 bases; bases with no gene match: 14. In germline, CDR1 is MNHEY, CDR2 SMNVEV (reference sequence). In nucleotides, the CDR3 is TGTGCCAGCAGTTTTGTCCTAGCGGGGGGGCCCGCCTTGGCAGATACGCAGTATTTT. Translating gives CASSFVLAGGPALADTQYF.

The chain uses TRBV2 and TRBJ1-6; 12 bases line up with TRBD1. V was clipped by 3 bases and J by 10 bases; unmatched bases: 7. CDR3 length: 16 residues. The germline CDR1 and CDR2 sequences are SNHLY and FYNNEI. The CDR3 DNA follows: TGTGCCAGCAGTGAGACCGGGACAGGGGGCGGGTCACCCCTCCACTTT. Translating gives CASSETGTGGGSPLHF.

The chain couples TRBV18 to TRBJ1-4; weak D call: TRBD1 (5 bases). Per the germline V gene, CDR1 is KGHSH and CDR2 is LQKENI. The length of the CDR3 is 14 residues. The V gene lost 3 bases and the J gene lost 3 bases, with 8 bases spanning the gap. The CDR3 spells CASSPREANEKLFF. For the CDR3, the DNA is TGTGCCAGCTCACCCAGGGAGGCTAATGAAAAACTGTTTTTT. The whole variable domain, remainder taken from reference TRBV18 and TRBJ1-4, is NAGVMQNPRHLVRRRGQEARLRCSPMKGHSHVYWYRQLPEEGLKFMVYLQKENIIDESGMPKERFSAEFPKEGPSILRIQQVVRGDSAAYFCASSPREANEKLFFGSGTQLSVL.

CDR3 region: CASLRQGRDSPLHF. CDR3 sequence (DNA): TGTGCCAGCCTCAGACAGGGAAGAGACTCACCCCTCCACTTT. The chain employs TRBV6-4 and TRBJ1-6, with 7 nucleotides matching TRBD1. Trimming at V came to 8 bases and at J to 10 bases, leaving 11 bases not matched to a gene. The CDR3 has 14 amino acids. CDR1 and CDR2 (germline): MRHNA, SNTAGT.

The V call is TRBV30, the J call TRBJ2-2; D remains unclear. The CDR3 runs 13 residues. V was trimmed by 3 bases and J by 7 bases, leaving 12 bases between them. Germline CDR1 GTSNPN, CDR2 SVGIG (reference sequence). CDR3 sequence reads: CAWSARGLGELFF. CDR3 DNA sequence: TGTGCCTGGAGCGCACGTGGCCTCGGGGAGCTGTTTTTT. Using reference TRBV30 and TRBJ2-2 for the parts outside the CDR3, the full variable domain is SQTIHQWPATLVQPVGSPLSLECTVEGTSNPNLYWYRQAAGRGLQLLFYSVGIGQISSEVPQNLSASRPQDRQFILSSKKLLLSDSGFYLCAWSARGLGELFFGEGSRLTVL.

This chain uses TRBV2 with TRBJ2-7; 10 bases are shared with TRBD2. V shed 8 bases, J shed 3 bases, and the junction held 1 base outside the gene matches. There are 12 residues in the CDR3. Germline CDR1 reads SNHLY; CDR2 reads FYNNEI. CDR3 bases: TGTGCCAGCGCTAGCGGGGGCTACGAGCAGTACTTC. As protein: CASASGGYEQYF.

This clone was recorded only once. V gene TRBV7-8 combines with J gene TRBJ2-2; D may be TRBD1 (5 bases). There are 16 residues in the CDR3. V gave up 8 bases and J gave up 2 bases, with 18 bases separating them. Germline V gene data show CDR1 as SGHVS and CDR2 as FQNEAQ. CDR3 DNA: TGTGCCAGCTCCTTCAAAGGGGTCAGCAACACCGGGGAGCTGTTTTTT. It encodes CASSFKGVSNTGELFF.

Comments on this clone: Here the CDR3 omits its conserved ending phenylalanine or tryptophan, so a read error is the likely source. The limits of the CDR3 on the DNA are not certain, so only TCRdb's listed CDR3 is given. This chain uses TRBV2 with TRBJ2-7; the table's D call of TRBD1 was not tested on the DNA. CDR1 is SNHLY, CDR2 FYNNEI, per germline. The CDR3 spans 10 residues, counting both ends. The CDR3 loop reads CASRVDRGYI.

The rearrangement joins TRBV2 to TRBJ2-3, with 7 bases identical to TRBD2. V trimming: 1 base; J trimming: 3 bases; junction bases outside the gene matches: 4. The CDR3 length is 15 residues. Germline V gene lookup returns CDR1 SNHLY and CDR2 FYNNEI. In nucleotides, the CDR3 is TGTGCCAGCAGTGAAGGAAGGGGAGGGACAGATACGCAGTATTTT. This codes for CASSEGRGGTDTQYF.

This sequence joins TRBV3-1 (or the pseudogene TRBV3-2) and TRBJ2-2; 9 bases align to TRBD1. Germline V gives CDR1 LGHDT, CDR2 YNNKEL (reference sequence). There are 18 residues in the CDR3. V trimming: 0 bases; J trimming: 1 base; junction bases outside the gene matches: 6. This CDR3 is CASSQEPLGQGNTGELFF. The CDR3 DNA sequence: TGTGCCAGCAGCCAAGAACCCCTGGGACAGGGGAACACCGGGGAGCTGTTTTTT.

The DNA of the CDR3 is TGTGCCAGCAGTTACCGGGTCAGGGGAAGGGGATACGAGCAGTACTTC. Translation: CASSYRVRGRGYEQYF. This chain uses TRBV6-2 or TRBV6-3 with TRBJ2-7; D perhaps matches TRBD1 (6 bases). From germline, CDR1 is MNHEY and CDR2 SVGEGT. This CDR3 region has 16 residues. The germline V and J ends were trimmed by 2 bases and 4 bases, with 18 bases remaining between them.

The chain carries TRBV4-1 and TRBJ1-1; D might be TRBD1 (6 bases). Germline V gene data show CDR1 as MGHRA and CDR2 as YSYEKL. CDR3 size: 15 residues. V was cut by 0 bases and J by 5 bases, with 13 bases left in between. The CDR3: CASSQEDRIWTEAFF. In nucleotides, the CDR3 is TGCGCCAGCAGCCAAGAAGACAGGATTTGGACTGAAGCTTTCTTT.

This rearrangement joins TRBV10-3 to TRBJ1-5, with D hard to call. V lost 4 bases and J 2 bases, leaving 6 bases between the germline ends. Germline V gene sequence: CDR1 ENHRY, CDR2 SYGVKD. This CDR3 comprises 13 residues. The CDR3 sequence is CAISGGGNQPQHF. CDR3 nucleotides: TGTGCCATCAGTGGCGGAGGCAATCAGCCCCAGCATTTT.

In its sample, this clone was seen a few times. The rearrangement uses TRBV7-9 and TRBJ2-7, with 8 bases lining up with TRBD1. The junction had 8 bases not matched to a gene; V was cut back by 5 bases and J by 5 bases. Germline V gene sequence: CDR1 SEHNR, CDR2 FQNEAQ (reference sequence). The CDR3 loop spans 14 amino acids. The CDR3 spells CASSRHRGIDEQYF. CDR3 coding DNA: TGTGCCAGCAGCCGACACAGGGGGATCGACGAGCAGTACTTC.

The chain employs TRBV27 and TRBJ2-1; D is unclear. V lost 8 bases and J 4 bases, leaving 6 bases between the germline ends. From germline, CDR1 is MNHEY and CDR2 SMNVEV (reference sequence). The CDR3 is 11 residues long. CDR3 in DNA: TGTGCCAGCCGCAGGTACAATGAGCAGTTCTTC. Translated, it gives CASRRYNEQFF.

This chain uses TRBV6-6 with TRBJ2-3; no reliable D call. Trimming cost V 8 bases and J 2 bases, with 17 bases left between them. The CDR3 covers 15 residues. The germline gives CDR1 MNHNY, CDR2 SVGAGI (reference sequence). CDR3 sequence (DNA): TGTGCCAGCGCAGATCCTCCTCCCATCACAGATACGCAGTATTTT. It specifies CASADPPPITDTQYF.

The J gene is TRBJ1-5, the V gene TRBV6-6, with no clear D. Germline CDR1 MNHNY, CDR2 SVGAGI (reference sequence). V gave up 2 bases and J gave up 0 bases, with 8 bases separating them. The CDR3 contains 15 residues. The DNA of the CDR3 is TGTGCCAGCAGTTACGTGGAGATTAGCAATCAGCCCCAGCATTTT. Residues: CASSYVEISNQPQHF.